Sequencing of this T cell receptor (beta chain) was carried out in a study of blood T cell repertoires in COVID-19. About the study: Donors in the United States, Italy and Spain gave samples during acute or convalescent COVID-19. In each case, the material was cDNA or gDNA derived from T cells, B-cell-depleted T cells, or PBMCs.

Authors' analysis steps: Estimates of nucleated cell counts were drawn from the amplification of reference gene primers. Some clones are missing from TCRdb's copy, which holds only in-frame ones; the method was immunoSEQ multiplex PCR. For V, J and clone size, that table is used; D and trimming come from the DNA. Of 300,000 to 450,000 clones in the sample, 85% are singletons; the top ten hold more than 3%. Germline loops: CDR1 SGHRS, CDR2 YFSETQ. The CDR3 runs to 14 residues. V shed 2 bases, J shed 3 bases, and the junction held 4 bases outside the gene matches. This chain joins TRBV5-1 and TRBJ1-1; 7 positions agree with TRBD1. The receptor was isolated from a woman aged 18-30 years with acute or convalescent COVID-19. The sequenced sample consisted of peripheral blood. CDR3: CASSLKGADTEAFF. The CDR3 coding sequence is TGCGCCAGCAGCTTAAAGGGGGCTGACACTGAAGCTTTCTTT.